The T cell receptor beta chain described here comes from a study of cytomegalovirus exposure and HLA in healthy donors. Study overall: The approximately 120 validation repertoires used the same platform as the 666 first-cohort repertoires, a later analysis reported.

This clone was seen a single time. As yet, its antigen is unknown. Whole-study findings and limits: Subsequent analysis of the 100 to 150 validation repertoires found a tendency for first-cohort TCR clusters to co-occur.

Germline CDR1 reads SGHRS; CDR2 reads YFSETQ. The V and J ends lost 2 bases and 1 base, in that order; junction bases with no gene match: 9. CDR3 length: 17 amino acids. Profiled with immunoSEQ multiplex PCR; TCRdb holds only in-frame clones, not every one. The data hold about 180,000 clones, with around nine tenths observed a single time. The sample consisted of PBMCs. This clonotype was sampled from a woman in her 30s in good health and CMV-seronegative. This rearrangement joins TRBV5-1 to TRBJ2-5; 9 bases agree with TRBD2. CDR3 DNA: TGCGCCAGCAGCTTCCCACTTAGCGGGGGTCTCCAAGAGACCCAGTACTTC. Translated: CASSFPLSGGLQETQYF. Together with reference TRBV5-1 and TRBJ2-5, the CDR3 gives the full variable domain: KAGVTQTPRYLIKTRGQQVTLSCSPISGHRSVSWYQQTPGQGLQFLFEYFSETQRNKGNFPGRFSGRQFSNSRSEMNVSTLELGDSALYLCASSFPLSGGLQETQYFGPGTRLLVL.